A single T cell receptor (beta chain) is shown here with its context. Sequencing was performed with immunoSEQ multiplex PCR; in TCRdb, only in-frame clones are kept and a portion is missing. The profile shows 400,000 to 500,000 clones, roughly 88% of them singletons. Sample treatment: roughly 20 received Ad26.COV2.S at low or high dose, single or two shots; several received placebo; per-sample allocation not given. The investigators took samples on day 63 after the first vaccine or placebo injection. The sample originates from a study of Ad26.COV2.S vaccination and SARS-CoV-2 variants. The germline CDR1 and CDR2 sequences are SGHTA and FQGNSA. V dropped 5 bases and J dropped 0; count of bases not matched to a gene: 7. CDR3 size: 17 residues.

The sequenced sample was peripheral blood, obtained in a trial of Ad26.COV2.S vaccine versus placebo. The receptor's source is a person between 18 and 60 years old who received the Ad26.COV2.S COVID-19 vaccine or a placebo. The rearrangement uses TRBV7-2 and TRBJ2-6; 7 bases map to TRBD1. The CDR3 nucleotides read TGTGCCAGCAGCCCTCAGACAGGGAGCTCTGGGGCCAACGTCCTGACTTTC. The encoded protein is CASSPQTGSSGANVLTF.